Listed here are 9 T cell receptor beta chains from one sample, sequenced in a study of cytomegalovirus exposure and HLA in healthy donors. With 60 Vbeta and 13 Jbeta primers, the PCR was carried out. The repertoire was sequenced with immunoSEQ multiplex PCR; TCRdb's copy has only in-frame clones and lacks some. The table lists approximately 160,000 clones, over 75% of them singletons. Sequencing was performed on PBMCs. These TCRs come from a human donor in good health.

The chain couples TRBV5-1 to TRBJ2-3; 16 bases align to TRBD2. The CDR3 length is 17 residues. Germline CDR1 and CDR2: SGHRS and YFSETQ. J lost 5 bases, V lost 4 bases, and 7 bases had no gene match. The CDR3 region has the DNA TGCGCCAGCAGCCCCGGGACTAGCGGGGGGGCGGTAGATACGCAGTATTTT. Encoded protein: CASSPGTSGGAVDTQYF.

The chain has TRBV19 and TRBJ1-1; D is undetermined. V lost 11 bases and J lost 4, with 11 bases in between. Germline V gives CDR1 LNHDA, CDR2 SQIVND (reference sequence). The CDR3 extends over 11 amino acids. CDR3 residues: CAQIGVTEAFF. DNA of the CDR3: TGTGCCCAAATCGGGGTCACTGAAGCTTTCTTT.

This chain uses TRBV9 with TRBJ2-1; 12 bases are a match to TRBD2. Looked up from germline, CDR1 is SGDLS and CDR2 is YYNGEE. The CDR3 extends over 18 amino acids. Unmatched junction bases numbered 11, after V lost 0 bases and J lost 7 bases. The CDR3 bases are TGTGCCAGCAGCGTAGCTAAACTAGCGGGGGGCTTTTCAAATGAGCAGTTCTTC. Residues: CASSVAKLAGGFSNEQFF. Based on the CDR3 plus reference TRBV9 and TRBJ2-1, the full variable domain is DSGVTQTPKHLITATGQRVTLRCSPRSGDLSVYWYQQSLDQGLQFLIQYYNGEERAKGNILERFSAQQFPDLHSELNLSSLELGDSALYFCASSVAKLAGGFSNEQFFGPGTRLTVL.

About this clone: An end of the junction does not agree with germline; a read error may underlie this. The CDR3 region is CASSVTGEGGYGYPF. Here the CDR3 DNA reads TGTGCCAGCAGCGTCACAGGGGAAGGGGGCTATGGCTACCCCTTC. The gene calls are TRBV7-9 and TRBJ1-2; 7 nucleotides agree with TRBD1. CDR1 SEHNR and CDR2 FQNEAQ come from the germline V gene (reference sequence). The CDR3 length is 15 residues.

This rearrangement joins TRBV4-3 to TRBJ2-7, with 7 bases identical to TRBD2. V was clipped by 0 bases and J by 0 bases; unmatched bases: 2. In germline, CDR1 is LGHNA, CDR2 YSLEER. The CDR3 runs 15 residues. CDR3 nucleotides: TGCGCCAGCAGCCAAGACCCGGGGGGCTCCTACGAGCAGTACTTC. This gives the protein CASSQDPGGSYEQYF.

CDR3 DNA: TGTGCCAGTAGTATTAGGACGGGAGATAATGAAAAACTGTTTTTT. This encodes CASSIRTGDNEKLFF. The V call is TRBV19, the J call TRBJ1-4; D remains ambiguous. CDR1 and CDR2 (germline): LNHDA, SQIVND (reference sequence). The CDR3 consists of 15 residues. Trimming left V 3 bases short and J 4 bases short, with 12 bases between.

The chain joins TRBV11-2 to TRBJ2-5, with TRBD1 matching over 9 bases. V shed 4 bases, J shed 0 bases, and the junction held 6 bases outside the gene matches. Germline lookup yields CDR1 SGHAT and CDR2 FQNNGV. The CDR3 is 16 residues long. The CDR3 DNA follows: TGTGCCAGCAGCTCGGAGGGGACAGGGAACCAAGAGACCCAGTACTTC. Amino acid sequence: CASSSEGTGNQETQYF.

This clone was seen a few times. V is TRBV6-6 and J is TRBJ1-5; 8 bases fit TRBD1. The germline gives CDR1 MNHNY, CDR2 SVGAGI (reference sequence). The CDR3 loop spans 16 amino acids. V trimming: 6 bases; J trimming: 3 bases; junction bases outside the gene matches: 10. CDR3 sequence: CASSSLSTGVNQPQHF. CDR3 nucleotide sequence: TGTGCCAGCAGCTCCCTATCGACAGGGGTCAATCAGCCCCAGCATTTT.

The chain recombines TRBV5-4 with TRBJ2-5, with a tentative D call TRBD1 (6 bases). From germline, CDR1 is SGHNT and CDR2 YYREEE (reference sequence). V dropped 3 bases and J dropped 1 base, with 10 bases sitting between them. The CDR3 is 14 residues long. The CDR3: CASSSGQLQETQYF. The CDR3 DNA reads TGTGCCAGCAGCTCCGGACAGCTCCAAGAGACCCAGTACTTC.